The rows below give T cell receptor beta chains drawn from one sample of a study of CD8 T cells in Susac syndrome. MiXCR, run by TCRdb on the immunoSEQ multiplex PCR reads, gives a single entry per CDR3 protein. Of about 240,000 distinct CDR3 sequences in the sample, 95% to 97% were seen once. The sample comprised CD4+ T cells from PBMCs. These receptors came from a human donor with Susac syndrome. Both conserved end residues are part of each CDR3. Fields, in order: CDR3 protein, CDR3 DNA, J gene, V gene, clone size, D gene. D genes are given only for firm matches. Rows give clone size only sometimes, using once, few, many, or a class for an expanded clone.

CDR3 protein: CATSRDGKTEAFF; CDR3 DNA: TGTGCCACCAGCAGGGATGGTAAGACTGAAGCTTTCTTT; J gene: TRBJ1-1; V gene: TRBV15; clone size: NA; D gene: NA
CDR3 protein: CASSLGQGSGDYEQYF; CDR3 DNA: TGTGCCAGCAGCCTCGGACAGGGGTCAGGGGACTACGAGCAGTACTTC; J gene: TRBJ2-7; V gene: TRBV11-2; clone size: NA; D gene: TRBD1
CDR3 protein: CASSSPTSGDTDTQYF; CDR3 DNA: TGTGCCAGCAGTTCTCCGACTAGCGGGGACACAGATACGCAGTATTTT; J gene: TRBJ2-3; V gene: TRBV28; clone size: NA; D gene: TRBD2
CDR3 protein: CASSPAGVEETQYF; CDR3 DNA: TGTGCCAGTAGTCCAGCGGGAGTAGAGGAGACCCAGTACTTC; J gene: TRBJ2-5; V gene: TRBV19; clone size: NA; D gene: TRBD2
CDR3 protein: CASSIPKGTGPTYEQYF; CDR3 DNA: TGTGCCAGCAGCATTCCGAAGGGAACAGGGCCTACCTACGAGCAGTACTTC; J gene: TRBJ2-7; V gene: TRBV7-9; clone size: NA; D gene: NA
CDR3 protein: CASSGGQGRVRETQYF; CDR3 DNA: TGTGCCAGCAGCGGGGGGCAGGGTAGAGTGCGAGAGACCCAGTACTTC; J gene: TRBJ2-5; V gene: TRBV9; clone size: NA; D gene: NA
CDR3 protein: CSASGLAEKSSYNEQFF; CDR3 DNA: TGCAGTGCTTCGGGACTAGCGGAAAAGAGCTCCTACAATGAGCAGTTCTTC; J gene: TRBJ2-1; V gene: TRBV20-1; clone size: NA; D gene: TRBD2
CDR3 protein: CSVDLRVSGMNTEAFF; CDR3 DNA: TGCAGCGTTGACCTTAGGGTAAGTGGAATGAACACTGAAGCTTTCTTT; J gene: TRBJ1-1; V gene: TRBV29-1; clone size: NA; D gene: NA
CDR3 protein: CASSPVGGTDTQYF; CDR3 DNA: TGTGCCAGCTCCCCCGTCGGCGGCACAGATACGCAGTATTTT; J gene: TRBJ2-3; V gene: TRBV2; clone size: NA; D gene: NA
CDR3 protein: CASSSPTSGISGANVLTF; CDR3 DNA: TGCGCCAGCAGCTCACCCACAAGCGGGATCTCTGGGGCCAACGTCCTGACTTTC; J gene: TRBJ2-6; V gene: TRBV5-1; clone size: NA; D gene: TRBD2
CDR3 protein: CASSVVEGGVGNTIYF; CDR3 DNA: TGTGCCAGCAGCGTAGTGGAAGGAGGGGTTGGAAACACCATATATTTT; J gene: TRBJ1-3; V gene: TRBV9; clone size: NA; D gene: NA
CDR3 protein: CASRPGRKNTEAFF; CDR3 DNA: TGTGCCAGCAGACCGGGCCGAAAAAACACTGAAGCTTTCTTT; J gene: TRBJ1-1; V gene: TRBV12-3/TRBV12-4; clone size: once; D gene: NA
CDR3 protein: CASHGGVLREQFF; CDR3 DNA: TGTGCCTCGCACGGGGGAGTTCTACGTGAGCAGTTCTTC; J gene: TRBJ2-1; V gene: TRBV7-9; clone size: NA; D gene: NA
CDR3 protein: CASSFSQGFAGELFF; CDR3 DNA: TGTGCCAGCAGCTTCTCACAGGGATTCGCCGGGGAGCTGTTTTTT; J gene: TRBJ2-2; V gene: TRBV13; clone size: NA; D gene: NA
CDR3 protein: CSVGGSANTEAFF; CDR3 DNA: TGCAGCGTCGGGGGGTCGGCGAACACTGAAGCTTTCTTT; J gene: TRBJ1-1; V gene: TRBV29-1; clone size: NA; D gene: NA
CDR3 protein: CASSSPGVSLAEQYF; CDR3 DNA: TGTGCCAGCAGTTCACCAGGCGTCTCCCTAGCGGAGCAGTACTTC; J gene: TRBJ2-7; V gene: TRBV28; clone size: NA; D gene: NA
CDR3 protein: CASRLWTGEGQPQHF; CDR3 DNA: TGTGCCAGCAGGCTTTGGACAGGGGAGGGTCAGCCCCAGCATTTT; J gene: TRBJ1-5; V gene: TRBV27; clone size: NA; D gene: TRBD1
CDR3 protein: CSAITSGRYNEQFF; CDR3 DNA: TGCAGTGCTATCACTAGCGGGAGGTACAATGAGCAGTTCTTC; J gene: TRBJ2-1; V gene: TRBV20-1; clone size: NA; D gene: TRBD2
CDR3 protein: CASSTFQGHASYEQYF; CDR3 DNA: TGTGCCAGCAGTACTTTTCAGGGACACGCCTCCTACGAGCAGTACTTC; J gene: TRBJ2-7; V gene: TRBV28; clone size: NA; D gene: NA
CDR3 protein: CSVEVPSGRALGYNEQFF; CDR3 DNA: TGCAGCGTTGAAGTGCCTAGCGGGAGGGCCCTCGGGTACAATGAGCAGTTCTTC; J gene: TRBJ2-1; V gene: TRBV29-1; clone size: NA; D gene: TRBD2
CDR3 protein: CSVGARAKTNEKLFF; CDR3 DNA: TGCAGCGTTGGGGCCAGAGCCAAAACTAATGAAAAACTGTTTTTT; J gene: TRBJ1-4; V gene: TRBV29-1; clone size: once; D gene: NA
CDR3 protein: CAWSSGQGGYGYTF; CDR3 DNA: TGTGCCTGGAGTTCGGGACAGGGGGGTTATGGCTACACCTTC; J gene: TRBJ1-2; V gene: TRBV30; clone size: NA; D gene: TRBD1
CDR3 protein: CASSLDLSGSGNEQFF; CDR3 DNA: TGTGCCAGCAGCTTAGATCTAAGCGGGAGTGGTAATGAGCAGTTCTTC; J gene: TRBJ2-1; V gene: TRBV11-3; clone size: NA; D gene: TRBD2
CDR3 protein: CASKRTGDQPQHF; CDR3 DNA: TGTGCCAGTAAGAGGACAGGGGATCAGCCCCAGCATTTT; J gene: TRBJ1-5; V gene: TRBV19; clone size: NA; D gene: TRBD1
CDR3 protein: CASGMTGPSLYSNQPQHF; CDR3 DNA: TGTGCTAGTGGTATGACAGGGCCTTCCCTTTATAGCAATCAGCCCCAGCATTTT; J gene: TRBJ1-5; V gene: TRBV12-5; clone size: NA; D gene: TRBD1
CDR3 protein: CASSPVPYEQYF; CDR3 DNA: TGTGCCAGCTCACCCGTACCATACGAGCAGTACTTC; J gene: TRBJ2-7; V gene: TRBV18; clone size: once; D gene: NA